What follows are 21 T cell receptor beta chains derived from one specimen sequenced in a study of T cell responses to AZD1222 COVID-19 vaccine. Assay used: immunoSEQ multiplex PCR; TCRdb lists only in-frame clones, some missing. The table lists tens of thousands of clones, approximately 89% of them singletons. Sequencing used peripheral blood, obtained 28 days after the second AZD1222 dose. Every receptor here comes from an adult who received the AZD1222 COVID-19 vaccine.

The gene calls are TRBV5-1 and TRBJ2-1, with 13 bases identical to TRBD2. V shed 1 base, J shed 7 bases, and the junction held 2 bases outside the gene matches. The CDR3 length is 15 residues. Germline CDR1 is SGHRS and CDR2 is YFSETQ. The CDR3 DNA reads TGCGCCAGCAGCTTGACTAGCGGGGGGGCAAATGAGCAGTTCTTC. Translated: CASSLTSGGANEQFF.

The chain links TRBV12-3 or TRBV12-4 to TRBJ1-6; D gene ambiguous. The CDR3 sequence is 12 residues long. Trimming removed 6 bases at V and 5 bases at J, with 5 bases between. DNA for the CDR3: TGTGCCAGCAGCCTTAATAATTCACCCCTCCACTTT. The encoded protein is CASSLNNSPLHF.

The CDR3: CASSETLDRDEQFF. The CDR3 DNA reads TGTGCCAGCAGTGAGACTCTGGACAGGGATGAGCAGTTCTTC. The chain employs TRBV6-1 and TRBJ2-1, with 8 bases that match TRBD1. The junction had 6 bases not matched to a gene; V was cut back by 3 bases and J by 8 bases. The CDR3 is 14 residues long. CDR1 and CDR2 (germline): MNHNS, SASEGT.

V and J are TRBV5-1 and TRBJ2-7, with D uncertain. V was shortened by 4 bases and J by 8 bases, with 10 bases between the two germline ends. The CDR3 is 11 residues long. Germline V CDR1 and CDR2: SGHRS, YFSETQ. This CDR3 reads CASSGPGKQYF. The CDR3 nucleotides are TGCGCCAGCAGCGGGCCTGGGAAGCAGTACTTC.

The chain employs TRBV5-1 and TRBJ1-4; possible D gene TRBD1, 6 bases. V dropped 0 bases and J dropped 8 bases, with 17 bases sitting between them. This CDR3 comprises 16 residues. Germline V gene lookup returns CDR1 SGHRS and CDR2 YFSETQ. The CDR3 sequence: CASSLVRGTSREKLFF. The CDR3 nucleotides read TGCGCCAGCAGCTTGGTTCGGGGGACATCGCGCGAAAAACTGTTTTTT.

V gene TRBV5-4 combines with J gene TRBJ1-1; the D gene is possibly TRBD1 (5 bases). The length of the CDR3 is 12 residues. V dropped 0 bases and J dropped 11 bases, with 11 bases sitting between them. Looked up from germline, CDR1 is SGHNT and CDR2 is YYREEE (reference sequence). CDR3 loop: CASSLVGEGAFF. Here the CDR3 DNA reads TGTGCCAGCAGCTTGGTCGGTGAGGGGGCTTTCTTT.

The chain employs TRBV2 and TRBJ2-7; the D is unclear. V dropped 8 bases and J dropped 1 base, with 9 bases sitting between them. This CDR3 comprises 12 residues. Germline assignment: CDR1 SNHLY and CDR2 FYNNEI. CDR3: CASLTWSYEQYF. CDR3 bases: TGTGCCAGCCTCACGTGGTCCTACGAGCAGTACTTC.

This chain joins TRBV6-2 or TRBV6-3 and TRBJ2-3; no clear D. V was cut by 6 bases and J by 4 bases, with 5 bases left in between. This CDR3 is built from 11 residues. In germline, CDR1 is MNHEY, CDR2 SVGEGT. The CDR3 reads CASSLPDTQYF. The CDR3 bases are TGTGCCAGCAGCCTCCCAGATACGCAGTATTTT.

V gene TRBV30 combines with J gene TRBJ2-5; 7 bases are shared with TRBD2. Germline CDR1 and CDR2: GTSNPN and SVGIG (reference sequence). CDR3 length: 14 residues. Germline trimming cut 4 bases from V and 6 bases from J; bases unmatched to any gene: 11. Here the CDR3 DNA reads TGTGCCTGGAACTCGGTCACTAGCGCCCAGACCCAGTACTTC. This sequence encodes CAWNSVTSAQTQYF.

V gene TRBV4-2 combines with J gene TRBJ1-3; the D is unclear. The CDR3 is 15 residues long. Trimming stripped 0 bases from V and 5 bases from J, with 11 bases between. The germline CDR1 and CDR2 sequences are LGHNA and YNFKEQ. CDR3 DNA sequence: TGTGCCAGCAGCCAAGAAGGAGACCGAAGAAACACCATATATTTT. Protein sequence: CASSQEGDRRNTIYF.

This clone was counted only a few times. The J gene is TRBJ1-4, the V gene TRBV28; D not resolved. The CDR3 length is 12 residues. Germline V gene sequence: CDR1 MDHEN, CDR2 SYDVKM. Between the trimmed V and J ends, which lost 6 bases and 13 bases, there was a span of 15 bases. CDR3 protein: CASSQWLEGLFF. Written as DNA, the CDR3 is TGTGCCAGCAGCCAGTGGCTAGAAGGACTGTTTTTT.

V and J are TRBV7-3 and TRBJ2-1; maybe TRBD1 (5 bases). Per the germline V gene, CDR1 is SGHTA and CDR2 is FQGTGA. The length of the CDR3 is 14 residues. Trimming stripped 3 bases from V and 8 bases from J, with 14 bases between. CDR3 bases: TGTGCCAGCAGCTTTTCAGGGATGAGCGATGAGCAGTTCTTC. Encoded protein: CASSFSGMSDEQFF.

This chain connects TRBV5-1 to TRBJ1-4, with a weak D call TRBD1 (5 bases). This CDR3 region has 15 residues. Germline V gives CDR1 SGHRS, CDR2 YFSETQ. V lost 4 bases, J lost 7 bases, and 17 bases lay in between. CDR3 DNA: TGCGCCAGCAGCCTGTCCAGGGACCGGTCTGAAAAACTGTTTTTT. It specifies CASSLSRDRSEKLFF.

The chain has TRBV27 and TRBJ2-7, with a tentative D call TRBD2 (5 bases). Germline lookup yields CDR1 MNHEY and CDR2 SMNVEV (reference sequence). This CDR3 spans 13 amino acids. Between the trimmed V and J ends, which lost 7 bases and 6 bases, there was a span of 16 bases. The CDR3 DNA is TGTGCCAGCAAGTGGACTGAGAGGTCCGAGCAGTACTTC. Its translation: CASKWTERSEQYF.

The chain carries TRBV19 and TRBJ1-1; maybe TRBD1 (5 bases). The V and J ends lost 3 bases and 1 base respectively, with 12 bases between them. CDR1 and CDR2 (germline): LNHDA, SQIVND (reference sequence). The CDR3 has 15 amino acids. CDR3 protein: CASSIGQGRNTEAFF. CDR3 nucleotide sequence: TGTGCCAGTAGTATCGGGCAGGGACGGAACACTGAAGCTTTCTTT.

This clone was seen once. This CDR3 is CASSQDTLAGVGELFF. The CDR3 bases are TGTGCCAGCAGCCAAGATACCCTAGCGGGGGTCGGGGAGCTGTTTTTT. The rearrangement joins TRBV4-2 to TRBJ2-2; 10 bases line up with TRBD2. CDR1 LGHNA and CDR2 YNFKEQ come from the germline V gene. Germline trimming cut 0 bases from V and 7 bases from J; bases unmatched to any gene: 5. CDR3 length: 16 amino acids.

Here the CDR3 DNA reads TGTGCCAGCAGCCCCGGGCAGGGGAGGACCTCCTACGAGCAGTACTTC. Translation gives CASSPGQGRTSYEQYF. This chain uses TRBV7-9 with TRBJ2-7; the D gene could be TRBD1 or TRBD2 (6 bases each). The CDR3 is 16 residues long. The V gene lost 5 bases and the J gene lost 0 bases, with 17 bases spanning the gap. The V gene's germline CDR1 is SEHNR and CDR2 FQNEAQ (reference sequence).

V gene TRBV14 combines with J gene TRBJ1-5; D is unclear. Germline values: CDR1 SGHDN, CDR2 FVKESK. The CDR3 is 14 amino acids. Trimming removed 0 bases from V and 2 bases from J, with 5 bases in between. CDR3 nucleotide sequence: TGTGCCAGCAGCCAAGAAAGGGGCAATCAGCCCCAGCATTTT. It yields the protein CASSQERGNQPQHF.

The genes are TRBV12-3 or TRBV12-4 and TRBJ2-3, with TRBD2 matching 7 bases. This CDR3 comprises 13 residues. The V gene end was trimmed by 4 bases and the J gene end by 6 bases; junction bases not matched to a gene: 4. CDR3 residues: CASSSRGTDTQYF. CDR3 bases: TGTGCCAGCAGTTCGCGGGGGACGGATACGCAGTATTTT.

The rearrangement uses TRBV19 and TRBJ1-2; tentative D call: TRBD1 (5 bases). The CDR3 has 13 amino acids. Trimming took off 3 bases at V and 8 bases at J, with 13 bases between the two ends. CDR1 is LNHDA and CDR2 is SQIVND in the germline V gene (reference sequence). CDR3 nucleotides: TGTGCCAGTAGTATCGACAGATATGAGGGCTACACCTTC. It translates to CASSIDRYEGYTF.

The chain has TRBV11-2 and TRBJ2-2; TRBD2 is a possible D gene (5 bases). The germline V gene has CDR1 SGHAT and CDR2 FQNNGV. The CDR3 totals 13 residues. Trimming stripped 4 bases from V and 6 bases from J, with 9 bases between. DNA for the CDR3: TGTGCCAGCAGCTCACGGAGGTCCGGGGAGCTGTTTTTT. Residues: CASSSRRSGELFF.